This TCR beta chain stems from a study of T cells in Graves' hyperthyroidism and ophthalmopathy. There were TCR beta CDR3 regions amplified from RNA transcripts. HTBI primers drove first-round RT-PCR of the TCR CDR3. TCRdb processed the multiplex PCR reads anew with MiXCR; each CDR3 protein has one entry. The sample contains about 660,000 distinct CDR3 sequences, about 45% of which appear only once. Comments on this clonotype: Its antigen is not known.

On the basis of clinical symptoms, serum thyroxine and TRAb, thyroid ultrasound and orbital computed tomography, diagnoses were made. Whole-study findings and limits: Ophthalmopathy and stable hyperthyroidism were told apart by a 13 V-J model.

Sequencing was carried out using peripheral blood or thyroid tissue (not recorded which). This sequence was found in an adult man with Graves' disease, either hyperthyroidism or ophthalmopathy (not recorded which).

The CDR3 bases are TGTGCCAGCAGCCCCCGAACCGGGACTAACTATGGCTACACCTTC. This codes for CASSPRTGTNYGYTF. The chain carries TRBV11-2 and TRBJ1-2; D is undetermined. V was pared by 5 bases and J by 0 bases, with 13 bases between. Germline V gene data show CDR1 as SGHAT and CDR2 as FQNNGV. The CDR3 runs to 15 residues.